This paragraph reports one T cell receptor (beta chain). Its antigen is not identified. This sample was taken from a study of early stage breast cancer tumors. Each sample had two DNA replicates, roughly 0.5 ug blood or about 1.5 ug tissue. TCRdb's copy holds only in-frame clones and misses some; the assay was immunoSEQ multiplex PCR. The sample shows approximately 52,000 clones, approximately 80% of them seen only once. The CDR3 has 16 amino acids. The germline V gene has CDR1 LGHNA and CDR2 YSLEER. Trimming cost V 4 bases and J 8 bases; bases outside gene matches: 13. Study-wide points: Tumors had approximately 2.6-fold higher T cell density and higher clonality than adjacent normal breast tissue. Comparing each tissue with blood distinguished tumor from normal in most of the 16 patients. Chain pairing and CD4, CD8 or FOXP3 expression were not captured.

Source material: blood. J is TRBJ1-4 and V is TRBV4-3; 7 bases map to TRBD1. The origin of this receptor is a person in their fifties with breast cancer. CDR3 DNA sequence: TGCGCCAGCAGCCCGAGGGATTCAGGGGGAGGGGAAAAACTGTTTTTT. It translates to CASSPRDSGGGEKLFF.